The entry below describes one TCR beta chain. Its antigen is unknown. Germline CDR1 reads GTSNPN; CDR2 reads SVGIG (reference sequence). Trimming shortened V by 2 bases and J by 4 bases, and 14 bases separated the two germline ends. This CDR3 is 14 amino acids long. This sample was taken from a study of OX40 agonist ivuxolimab in advanced cancers. Study details: Those treated in dose escalation had hepatocellular carcinoma, melanoma, renal cell cancer or head and neck cancer.

Broader study findings: Doses of 0.1 to 3.0 mg/kg were accompanied by clonal expansion of CD4+ and CD8+ blood T cells by week 6. Compared with others, partial responders at 0.1-3.0 mg/kg displayed clonal expansion among the lowest.

The repertoire was sequenced with immunoSEQ multiplex PCR; TCRdb's copy has only in-frame clones and lacks some. The table records tens of thousands of clones, about nine tenths of them present only once. This sequence was found in an adult with an advanced solid tumor such as melanoma, head and neck, liver or kidney cancer. The specimen was CD4+ or CD8+ T cells sorted from blood, collected in a trial of the OX40 agonist ivuxolimab. The chain is built from TRBV30 and TRBJ1-1, with TRBD1 as a possible D gene (5 bases). The CDR3 reads CAWSRQGGITEAFF. CDR3 nucleotides: TGTGCCTGGAGTCGGCAGGGAGGGATCACTGAAGCTTTCTTT.